The present TCR beta chain was sequenced within a study of cytomegalovirus exposure and HLA in healthy donors. The study, taken as a whole, reports: When analyzed later, the rates of TCR association showed variation by HLA locus, with DRB1 the most and HLA-C the fewest. Cytomegalovirus association was assigned to under 200 TCR beta chains. A previous analysis found most TCR beta V segments productive roughly 90% or roughly 30% of the time.

PCR primers comprised 60 Vbeta and 13 Jbeta primers. Libraries were prepared by immunoSEQ multiplex PCR; TCRdb keeps only in-frame clonotypes and omits some of them. The table records about 190,000 clones, about 88% of them present only once. Trimming stripped 5 bases from V and 0 bases from J, with 10 bases between. The CDR3 spans 14 residues. Germline V CDR1 and CDR2: MNHEY, SVGAGI. With regard to this clone: Its specificity is unknown.

The clonotype comes from a woman younger than 45 in good health and CMV-seronegative. Sequenced input: PBMCs. The chain employs TRBV6-5 and TRBJ1-1, with D maybe TRBD1 (6 bases). CDR3 in DNA: TGTGCCAGCAGTCACAGGGCGGTGAACACTGAAGCTTTCTTT. This gives the protein CASSHRAVNTEAFF.